The 19 T cell receptor beta chains reported below all come from one sample, sequenced in a study of blood T cell repertoires in COVID-19. Sequencing was performed with immunoSEQ multiplex PCR; in TCRdb, only in-frame clones are kept and a portion is missing. The table has 140,000 or so clones, approximately 87% seen once. Sequences were obtained from PBMCs or T cells enriched from blood (not recorded which). The origin of the receptors is a man aged 55 to 70 who had recovered from COVID-19.

The rearrangement joins TRBV2 to TRBJ1-5; D is ambiguous. Per the germline V gene, CDR1 is SNHLY and CDR2 is FYNNEI. Trimming shortened V by 4 bases and J by 7 bases, and 14 bases separated the two germline ends. The CDR3 spans 14 residues. The CDR3 reads CASSGGTVGQPQHF. Written as DNA, the CDR3 is TGTGCCAGCAGTGGTGGAACGGTCGGGCAGCCCCAGCATTTT. The full variable domain, completed using reference TRBV2 and TRBJ1-5, is EPEVTQTPSHQVTQMGQEVILRCVPISNHLYFYWYRQILGQKVEFLVSFYNNEISEKSEIFDDQFSVERPDGSNFTLKIRSTKLEDSAMYFCASSGGTVGQPQHFGDGTRLSIL.

The chain joins TRBV6-5 to TRBJ1-1; D might be TRBD1 (5 bases). Germline assignment: CDR1 MNHEY and CDR2 SVGAGI. This CDR3 is 15 amino acids long. The ends were cut back, 2 bases at V and 3 bases at J, with 13 bases in the middle. The CDR3 DNA sequence: TGTGCCAGCAGTTACCAAGGGGTTAGGTACACTGAAGCTTTCTTT. It encodes CASSYQGVRYTEAFF.

The rearrangement uses TRBV7-3 and TRBJ2-3; D unclear. The CDR3 is 13 amino acids. V was pared by 5 bases and J by 4 bases, with 10 bases between. Per the germline V gene, CDR1 is SGHTA and CDR2 is FQGTGA. DNA for the CDR3: TGTGCCAGCAGCGCGGTAGGCGCAGATACGCAGTATTTT. This sequence encodes CASSAVGADTQYF.

This clone was seen just once. The rearrangement joins TRBV3-1 (or the pseudogene TRBV3-2) to TRBJ2-3, with D perhaps matching TRBD2 (5 bases). Trimming shortened V by 2 bases and J by 10 bases, and 13 bases separated the two germline ends. The CDR3 totals 13 residues. Germline values: CDR1 LGHDT, CDR2 YNNKEL (reference sequence). CDR3 nucleotides: TGTGCCAGCAGCCAAAGCCGGGTAGCGCCGCAGTATTTT. As protein: CASSQSRVAPQYF.

The rearrangement links TRBV27 to TRBJ2-3; perhaps TRBD1 as D (6 bases). The CDR3 is made up of 14 amino acids. Trimming removed 4 bases at V and 0 bases at J, with 8 bases between. In germline, CDR1 is MNHEY, CDR2 SMNVEV (reference sequence). CDR3 DNA: TGTGCCAGCAGTTCGGACAGAAGCACAGATACGCAGTATTTT. It encodes CASSSDRSTDTQYF.

The chain is built from TRBV10-3 and TRBJ1-2; D possibly corresponds to TRBD1 (6 bases). CDR3 length equals 14 residues. The germline V gene has CDR1 ENHRY and CDR2 SYGVKD. V shed 4 bases and J shed 5 bases, with 14 bases lying between them. The CDR3 protein is CAISGSRGQYGYTF. CDR3 DNA sequence: TGTGCCATCAGTGGCAGCAGGGGACAATATGGCTACACCTTC.

V is TRBV7-2 and J is TRBJ2-6; D is unresolved. With 2 bases removed from V and 0 bases from J, the gap between germline ends came to 5 bases. Germline CDR1 SGHTA, CDR2 FQGNSA. CDR3 size: 15 residues. Written as DNA, the CDR3 is TGTGCCAGCAGCTTAATTCGCTCTGGGGCCAACGTCCTGACTTTC. It translates to CASSLIRSGANVLTF. The whole variable domain, filled in from reference TRBV7-2 and TRBJ2-6, reads GAGVSQSPSNKVTEKGKDVELRCDPISGHTALYWYRQSLGQGLEFLIYFQGNSAPDKSGLPSDRFSAERTGGSVSTLTIQRTQQEDSAVYLCASSLIRSGANVLTFGAGSRLTVL.

The chain uses TRBV6-5 and TRBJ1-6; 9 bases agree with TRBD1. Trimming removed 7 bases from V and 7 bases from J; junction bases left unmatched: 8. The CDR3 is made up of 15 amino acids. CDR1 and CDR2 from the germline V gene are MNHEY and SVGAGI. In DNA, the CDR3 is TGTGCCAGCACCCTACAGGGGGCAGAGAATTCACCCCTCCACTTT. This sequence encodes CASTLQGAENSPLHF.

The chain joins TRBV19 to TRBJ1-2; D unclear. V was pared by 3 bases and J by 2 bases, with 7 bases between. The CDR3 has 13 amino acids. Per the germline V gene, CDR1 is LNHDA and CDR2 is SQIVND (reference sequence). The CDR3 loop reads CASSIQRNYGYTF. In nucleotides, the CDR3 is TGTGCCAGTAGTATTCAGCGAAACTATGGCTACACCTTC.

V usage is TRBV25-1 and J usage is TRBJ1-5; 9 bases map to TRBD1. CDR3 length equals 16 residues. CDR1 is MGHDK and CDR2 is SYGVNS in the germline V gene. Germline trimming cut 4 bases from V and 3 bases from J; bases unmatched to any gene: 7. The CDR3 DNA follows: TGTGCCAGCAGTGCGGGACAGGGATTCAACAATCAGCCCCAGCATTTT. As protein: CASSAGQGFNNQPQHF.

The chain is built from TRBV6-1 and TRBJ1-4; D is ambiguous. This CDR3 is 17 amino acids long. CDR1 and CDR2 from the germline V gene are MNHNS and SASEGT. V gave up 1 base and J gave up 6 bases, with 18 bases separating them. CDR3 nucleotide sequence: TGTGCCAGCAGTGAAGGTCTAGGTTGGGGAGCCGATGAAAAACTGTTTTTT. Its protein product is CASSEGLGWGADEKLFF.

This clone has just one count. The rearrangement joins TRBV5-6 to TRBJ2-1, with 10 nucleotides matching TRBD2. Germline V gene sequence: CDR1 SGHDT, CDR2 YYEEEE. The V gene end was trimmed by 2 bases and the J gene end by 8 bases; junction bases not matched to a gene: 10. The CDR3 consists of 16 residues. CDR3 DNA sequence: TGTGCCAGCAGCTTAGAGGGACTAGCGCCTAGCCATGAGCAGTTCTTC. It specifies CASSLEGLAPSHEQFF.

This clone has a single count. This chain connects TRBV6-5 to TRBJ1-6, with D tentatively TRBD1 (6 bases). This CDR3 is 16 amino acids long. The germline CDR1 and CDR2 sequences are MNHEY and SVGAGI. The V end was cut by 2 bases, the J end by 8 bases, with 16 bases between. This CDR3 is CASSYPRQGSYSPLHF. The CDR3 DNA reads TGTGCCAGCAGTTACCCGCGGCAGGGGTCGTATTCACCCCTCCACTTT.

This clone was recorded a few times. The chain couples TRBV19 to TRBJ2-5; 8 bases line up with TRBD1. The V gene end was trimmed by 7 bases and the J gene end by 4 bases; junction bases not matched to a gene: 2. The CDR3 covers 12 residues. Germline V gene lookup returns CDR1 LNHDA and CDR2 SQIVND (reference sequence). The CDR3 here is CASNDRGETQYF. The CDR3, as DNA: TGTGCCAGTAATGACAGGGGAGAGACCCAGTACTTC. The entire variable domain, with the rest obtained from reference TRBV19 and TRBJ2-5, is as follows: DGGITQSPKYLFRKEGQNVTLSCEQNLNHDAMYWYRQDPGQGLRLIYYSQIVNDFQKGDIAEGYSVSREKKESFPLTVTSAQKNPTAFYLCASNDRGETQYFGPGTRLLVL.

The chain uses TRBV5-1 and TRBJ1-2; 7 bases fit TRBD1. This CDR3 has 14 amino acids. The trim removed 5 bases at V and 1 base at J, leaving 5 bases unmatched. The V gene's germline CDR1 is SGHRS and CDR2 YFSETQ. CDR3 coding DNA: TGCGCCAGCAGTTTCACAGGGGATAACTATGGCTACACCTTC. It is translated as CASSFTGDNYGYTF. The whole variable domain, remainder taken from reference TRBV5-1 and TRBJ1-2, is KAGVTQTPRYLIKTRGQQVTLSCSPISGHRSVSWYQQTPGQGLQFLFEYFSETQRNKGNFPGRFSGRQFSNSRSEMNVSTLELGDSALYLCASSFTGDNYGYTFGSGTRLTVV.

The V and J genes are TRBV10-2 and TRBJ1-4; possibly TRBD1 for D (5 bases). Trimming took 8 bases from V and 3 from J, leaving 10 bases between them. This CDR3 has 13 residues. CDR1 and CDR2 from the germline V gene are WSHSY and SAAADI. CDR3 loop: CASGAAPNEKLFF. For the CDR3, the DNA is TGCGCCAGCGGGGCAGCGCCTAATGAAAAACTGTTTTTT.

The CDR3 DNA is TGTGCCACCAGCAGAGATCCAGGGGACTATACCAACGAGCAGTACTTC. Translated: CATSRDPGDYTNEQYF. The rearrangement links TRBV15 to TRBJ2-7; the D gene is possibly TRBD2 (7 bases). The ends were cut back, 0 bases at V and 5 bases at J, with 17 bases in the middle. Germline V lookup: CDR1 LNHNV, CDR2 YYDKDF (reference sequence). This CDR3 contains 16 residues.

DNA of the CDR3: TGTGCCAGCAGGGACAGGGCCACTGAAGCTTTCTTT. The encoded protein is CASRDRATEAFF. V usage is TRBV9 and J usage is TRBJ1-1; 8 bases map to TRBD1. With 5 bases clipped from V and 4 bases from J, the junction kept 1 base outside the gene matches. Germline CDR1 is SGDLS and CDR2 is YYNGEE. The CDR3 is 12 amino acids.

The chain joins TRBV5-1 to TRBJ2-1, with D possibly matching TRBD1 (6 bases). Germline V gene data show CDR1 as SGHRS and CDR2 as YFSETQ. The CDR3 is 16 amino acids. V lost 0 bases, J lost 1 base, and 11 bases lay in between. In DNA, the CDR3 is TGCGCCAGCAGCTTGGACGGACAGTCGTCCTACAATGAGCAGTTCTTC. Its protein product is CASSLDGQSSYNEQFF. The variable domain in full, completed from reference TRBV5-1 and TRBJ2-1, reads KAGVTQTPRYLIKTRGQQVTLSCSPISGHRSVSWYQQTPGQGLQFLFEYFSETQRNKGNFPGRFSGRQFSNSRSEMNVSTLELGDSALYLCASSLDGQSSYNEQFFGPGTRLTVL.